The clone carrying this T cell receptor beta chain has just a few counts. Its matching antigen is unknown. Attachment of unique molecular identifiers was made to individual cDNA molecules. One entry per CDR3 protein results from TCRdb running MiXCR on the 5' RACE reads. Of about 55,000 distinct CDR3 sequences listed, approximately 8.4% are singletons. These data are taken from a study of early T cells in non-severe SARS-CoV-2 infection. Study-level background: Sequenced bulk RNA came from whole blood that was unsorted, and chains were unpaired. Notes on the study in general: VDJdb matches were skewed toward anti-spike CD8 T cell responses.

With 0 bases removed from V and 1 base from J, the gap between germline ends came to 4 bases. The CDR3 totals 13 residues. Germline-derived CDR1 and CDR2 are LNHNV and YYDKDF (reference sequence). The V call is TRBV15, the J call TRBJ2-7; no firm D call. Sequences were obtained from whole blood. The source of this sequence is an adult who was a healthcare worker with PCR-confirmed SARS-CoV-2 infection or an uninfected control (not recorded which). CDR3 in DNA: TGTGCCACCAGCAGAGATAAATCCTACGAGCAGTACTTC. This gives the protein CATSRDKSYEQYF. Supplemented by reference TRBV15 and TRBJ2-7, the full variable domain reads DAMVIQNPRYQVTQFGKPVTLSCSQTLNHNVMYWYQQKSSQAPKLLFHYYDKDFNNEADTPDNFQSRRPNTSFCFLDIRSPGLGDTAMYLCATSRDKSYEQYFGPGTRLTVT.